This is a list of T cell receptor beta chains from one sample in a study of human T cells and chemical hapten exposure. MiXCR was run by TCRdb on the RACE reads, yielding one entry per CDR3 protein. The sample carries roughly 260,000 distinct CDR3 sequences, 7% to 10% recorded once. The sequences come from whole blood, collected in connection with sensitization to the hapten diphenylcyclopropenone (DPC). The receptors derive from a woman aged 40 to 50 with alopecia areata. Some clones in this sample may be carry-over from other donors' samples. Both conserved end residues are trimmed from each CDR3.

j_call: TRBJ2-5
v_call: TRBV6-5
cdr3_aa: ASTRRTGPETQY

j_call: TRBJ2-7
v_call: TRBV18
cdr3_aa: ASSPDSTYEQY

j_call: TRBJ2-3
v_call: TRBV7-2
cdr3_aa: ASSLARQYTDTQY

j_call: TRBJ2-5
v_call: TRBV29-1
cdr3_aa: SVDASSQETQY

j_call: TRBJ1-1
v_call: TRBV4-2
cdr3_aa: ASSHHSEVLNTEAF

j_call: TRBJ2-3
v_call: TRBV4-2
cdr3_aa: ASSPDRELTDTQY

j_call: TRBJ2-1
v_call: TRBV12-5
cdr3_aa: ASGFGPDNEQF

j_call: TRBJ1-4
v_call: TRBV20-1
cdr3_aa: SARSGRTSTNEKLF

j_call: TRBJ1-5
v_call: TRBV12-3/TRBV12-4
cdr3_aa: ASRHSEEGFQPQH

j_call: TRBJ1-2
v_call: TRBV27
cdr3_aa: ASRRTGTDYGYT

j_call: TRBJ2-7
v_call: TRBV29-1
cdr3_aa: SVLGVQGSDEQY

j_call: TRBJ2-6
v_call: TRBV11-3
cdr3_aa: ASSLGTGGAGANVLT

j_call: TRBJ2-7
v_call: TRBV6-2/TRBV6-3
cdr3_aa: ASSVGGLYEQY

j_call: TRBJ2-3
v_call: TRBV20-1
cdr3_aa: SELEPSGPTDTQY

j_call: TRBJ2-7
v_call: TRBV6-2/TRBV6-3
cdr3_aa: ASSYRQGEQY

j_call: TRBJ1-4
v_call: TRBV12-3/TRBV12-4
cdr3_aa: ASTWGRREKLF